This T cell receptor beta chain originates from a study of long-term antiretroviral therapy in people with HIV. Findings of the study overall: The study found that diversity rose after ART but stayed below transplant donor controls.

Trimming at V came to 2 bases and at J to 0 bases, leaving 4 bases not matched to a gene. Per the germline V gene, CDR1 is MNHEY and CDR2 is SMNVEV (reference sequence). The CDR3 has 15 amino acids. immunoSEQ v3.0 was run at survey level. The protocol was immunoSEQ multiplex PCR, while the TCRdb copy is restricted to in-frame clones and leaves out a portion. Of under 45,000 clones listed, roughly four fifths are singletons. Note on this clone: Its antigen is currently unknown.

This chain uses TRBV27 with TRBJ2-7, with 7 bases that match TRBD1. Source: unsorted PBMCs, taken 1 year after starting antiretroviral therapy. The origin of this receptor is a man younger than 35 with HIV. CDR3 region: CASSLTRQGSYEQYF. The DNA for the CDR3 is TGTGCCAGCAGTTTAACCCGACAGGGCTCCTACGAGCAGTACTTC.